The 16 T cell receptor beta chains given below trace back to one sample, sequenced in a study of T cell repertoires in cytomegalovirus infection. TCRdb redid the calling of the reads with MiXCR, one entry per CDR3 protein. There are almost 500,000 distinct CDR3 sequences in the sample; around 11% occur only once, and roughly 10% lies in the top ten. The source material was PBMCs. Receptor source: a human donor in good health (CMV status not recorded). Some clones in this sample may be carry-over from other donors' samples.

CDR3 in amino acids: CASSPSAGAWYEQYF. As DNA, the CDR3 is TGTGCCAGCAGCCCATCTGCGGGAGCGTGGTACGAGCAGTACTTC. V gene TRBV3-1 combines with J gene TRBJ2-7, with 7 bases matching TRBD2. Germline lookup yields CDR1 LGHDT and CDR2 YNNKEL (reference sequence). This CDR3 is built from 15 residues. Trimming at V came to 4 bases and at J to 4 bases, leaving 10 bases not matched to a gene.

Ten or more counts support this clonotype. The chain carries TRBV7-2 and TRBJ2-3; the match to TRBD1 covers 7 bases. V shed 3 bases, J shed 3 bases, and the junction held 6 bases outside the gene matches. The CDR3 length is 15 residues. From germline, CDR1 is SGHTA and CDR2 FQGNSA. The CDR3 is CASSLTGIRTDTQYF. As DNA, the CDR3 is TGTGCCAGCAGCTTGACAGGGATTAGGACAGATACGCAGTATTTT.

With regard to this clonotype: A much larger clone lies a single base off, so this may be a read error. The rearrangement uses TRBV10-3 and TRBJ2-2; unclear D gene. Germline lookup yields CDR1 ENHRY and CDR2 SYGVKD. This CDR3 comprises 11 residues. For the CDR3, the DNA is TGTACCATCAGTGAGTCGAGGGAGCTGTTTTTT. Protein: CTISESRELFF.

The genes are TRBV18 and TRBJ2-2; 10 bases agree with TRBD1. From germline, CDR1 is KGHSH and CDR2 LQKENI. The CDR3 has 15 residues. Trimming cost V 5 bases and J 4 bases; bases outside gene matches: 4. As DNA, the CDR3 is TGTGCCAGCTCAACGGGACAGGGGAGCACCGGGGAGCTGTTTTTT. Amino acids: CASSTGQGSTGELFF.

This clonotype was counted between two and nine times. The chain is built from TRBV15 and TRBJ2-1; D unclear. This CDR3 region has 15 residues. Germline CDR1 LNHNV, CDR2 YYDKDF (reference sequence). Trimming left V 4 bases short and J 0 bases short, with 10 bases between. In DNA form, the CDR3 reads TGTGCCACCAGCACAACCCCGAGCTCCTACAATGAGCAGTTCTTC. It yields the protein CATSTTPSSYNEQFF.

This clonotype has at least ten counts. J is TRBJ2-1 and V is TRBV14; TRBD1 might be the D (6 bases). Germline V lookup: CDR1 SGHDN, CDR2 FVKESK. The CDR3 has 15 residues. Trimming cost V 1 base and J 4 bases, with 11 bases left between them. CDR3 in amino acids: CASSQVGQGYNEQFF. In nucleotides, the CDR3 is TGTGCCAGCAGCCAAGTGGGACAAGGTTACAATGAGCAGTTCTTC.

This clonotype was seen only a few times. This sequence joins TRBV30 and TRBJ2-5; perhaps TRBD1 as D (6 bases). Trimming shortened V by 2 bases and J by 0 bases, and 16 bases separated the two germline ends. This CDR3 is 16 amino acids long. CDR1 and CDR2 (germline): GTSNPN, SVGIG (reference sequence). This CDR3 is CAWSLVDSSDQETQYF. As DNA, the CDR3 is TGTGCCTGGAGTCTCGTGGACAGCTCCGACCAAGAGACCCAGTACTTC. Full variable domain (outside the CDR3, taken from reference TRBV30 and TRBJ2-5): SQTIHQWPATLVQPVGSPLSLECTVEGTSNPNLYWYRQAAGRGLQLLFYSVGIGQISSEVPQNLSASRPQDRQFILSSKKLLLSDSGFYLCAWSLVDSSDQETQYFGPGTRLLVL.

V and J are TRBV7-9 and TRBJ2-1; 8 nucleotides match TRBD2. Germline CDR1 and CDR2: SEHNR and FQNEAQ (reference sequence). The CDR3 totals 15 residues. The trim removed 5 bases at V and 2 bases at J, leaving 5 bases unmatched. CDR3 loop: CASSQAGVTYNEQFF. The CDR3, as DNA: TGTGCCAGCAGCCAAGCGGGAGTCACCTACAATGAGCAGTTCTTC.

This clonotype was seen a handful of times. The chain links TRBV6-6 to TRBJ1-4, with D perhaps TRBD1 (5 bases). This CDR3 is 16 amino acids long. V was cut by 9 bases and J by 0 bases, with 17 bases left in between. Germline loops: CDR1 MNHNY, CDR2 SVGAGI (reference sequence). Here the CDR3 DNA reads TGTGCCAGTAGAGAGGGGACGGATGCAACTAATGAAAAACTGTTTTTT. Encoded protein: CASREGTDATNEKLFF.

In regard to this clonotype: Germline and junction disagree at one end, which may indicate a read error. CDR3 sequence (DNA): TGTGCCAGCAGCTTAGAGGGGTCACGGGTTGGGCCCTTC. Translated: CASSLEGSRVGPF. The chain employs TRBV7-9 and TRBJ2-5, with a tentative D call TRBD1 (5 bases). CDR1 and CDR2 (germline): SEHNR, FQNEAQ (reference sequence). There are 13 residues in the CDR3.

This clonotype was counted ten times or more. The chain joins TRBV7-9 to TRBJ1-1; D is unresolved. The CDR3 is 11 amino acids. V dropped 3 bases and J dropped 7 bases, with 6 bases sitting between them. Germline V gives CDR1 SEHNR, CDR2 FQNEAQ (reference sequence). CDR3 sequence: CASSFGVEAFF. The CDR3 bases are TGTGCCAGCAGCTTCGGGGTTGAAGCTTTCTTT. Filled out from reference TRBV7-9 and TRBJ1-1, the complete variable domain reads DTGVSQNPRHKITKRGQNVTFRCDPISEHNRLYWYRQTLGQGPEFLTYFQNEAQLEKSRLLSDRFSAERPKGSFSTLEIQRTEQGDSAMYLCASSFGVEAFFGQGTRLTVV.

V gene TRBV11-1 combines with J gene TRBJ2-6, with a possible D match to TRBD1 (5 bases). CDR3 length equals 21 residues. Per the germline V gene, CDR1 is SGHAT and CDR2 is FQDESV (reference sequence). V was trimmed by 3 bases and J by 2 bases, leaving 26 bases between them. CDR3: CASSFSGYWSPEYTGANVLTF. The DNA of the CDR3 is TGTGCCAGCAGCTTTTCAGGGTACTGGTCCCCGGAGTACACTGGGGCCAACGTCCTGACTTTC.

This clonotype has ten or more counts. As DNA, the CDR3 is TGTGCCAGTAGTATAGAAGGCGGCCGGTGGGAAGCTTTCTTT. It encodes CASSIEGGRWEAFF. V gene TRBV19 combines with J gene TRBJ1-1, with D hard to call. CDR1 is LNHDA, CDR2 SQIVND, per germline (reference sequence). This CDR3 is 14 amino acids long. V lost 0 bases to trimming and J lost 8 bases, with 13 bases between them.

This rearrangement joins TRBV4-2 to TRBJ2-5; no firm D call. The CDR3 extends over 13 amino acids. Trimming shortened V by 0 bases and J by 5 bases, and 7 bases separated the two germline ends. The germline gives CDR1 LGHNA, CDR2 YNFKEQ. Here the CDR3 DNA reads TGTGCCAGCAGCCAAGATGTTTCTGAGACCCAGTACTTC. This sequence encodes CASSQDVSETQYF.

The table lists this clonotype with a count of one. The chain employs TRBV7-3 and TRBJ2-6; D is ambiguous. This CDR3 has 15 residues. The germline V gene encodes CDR1 SGHTA and CDR2 FQGTGA. V lost 5 bases and J 4 bases, leaving 12 bases between the germline ends. The CDR3 bases are TGTGCCAGCAGCCTCTTGATTTCGGGGGCCAACGTCCTGACTTTC. It specifies CASSLLISGANVLTF. Complete variable domain (other parts from reference TRBV7-3 and TRBJ2-6): GAGVSQTPSNKVTEKGKYVELRCDPISGHTALYWYRQSLGQGPEFLIYFQGTGAADDSGLPNDRFFAVRPEGSVSTLKIQRTERGDSAVYLCASSLLISGANVLTFGAGSRLTVL.

The J gene is TRBJ2-7, the V gene TRBV7-9; 7 positions match TRBD2. In germline, CDR1 is SEHNR, CDR2 FQNEAQ (reference sequence). The V segment lost 2 bases and the J segment 2 bases; nucleotides outside the gene matches: 3. This CDR3 has 14 amino acids. CDR3: CASSLPGRAYEQYF. The CDR3 nucleotides read TGTGCCAGCAGCTTACCAGGGAGGGCCTACGAGCAGTACTTC.